The next 27 T cell receptor beta chains were all read from a single sample in a study of blood T cells in healthy people across ages (dated by TCRdb to about 2015). The library was obtained by 5' RACE. A second PCR of roughly 7 to 11 cycles was performed with a sample-barcoded 5' primer and a J-beta primer mix. In TCRdb, the public reads were trimmed at Q25 with fastp and aligned with MiXCR, with productive beta chains retained. Identical CDR3 protein sequences are pooled into one entry, listed with their most common genes and DNA. The table for this sample lists fewer than 2,000,000 distinct CDR3 sequences; 30% to 40% of them were counted only once. Together, the top ten hold approximately 22% of the sample. The material sequenced was blood. Every receptor here comes from a human donor in good health.

This chain links TRBV9 with TRBJ2-4; D is unclear. The better agreement between TRBJ2-7 and the DNA end casts doubt on the J call. This CDR3 has 13 amino acids. Germline V gene lookup returns CDR1 SGDLS and CDR2 YYNGEE. The CDR3 reads CASSTLRGSEQYF. The CDR3 DNA follows: TGTGCCAGCAGCACCCTTCGTGGGTCCGAGCAGTACTTC.

This chain joins TRBV7-2 and TRBJ1-5, with D unclear. V was pared by 4 bases and J by 0 bases, with 10 bases between. CDR3 size: 15 residues. The germline gives CDR1 SGHTA, CDR2 FQGNSA. The CDR3 DNA reads TGTGCCAGCAGCTCCCTTGGGTATAGCAATCAGCCCCAGCATTTT. This codes for CASSSLGYSNQPQHF.

The gene calls are TRBV5-6 and TRBJ2-3; no clear D gene. This CDR3 comprises 12 residues. Germline CDR1 is SGHDT and CDR2 is YYEEEE. The V gene lost 0 bases and the J gene lost 10 bases, with 9 bases spanning the gap. CDR3 coding DNA: TGTGCCAGCAGCTTGGTACAGTGGCCGCAGTATTTT. Protein product: CASSLVQWPQYF.

This clonotype was seen more than once but under ten times. This chain connects TRBV3-1 to TRBJ2-1; tentative D call: TRBD2 (5 bases). The germline gives CDR1 LGHDT, CDR2 YNNKEL (reference sequence). The CDR3 covers 13 residues. The germline V and J ends were trimmed by 5 bases and 9 bases, with 14 bases remaining between them. CDR3 nucleotide sequence: TGTGCCAGCAGCAGAAGTCTAGCAACTGAGCAGTTCTTC. It is translated as CASSRSLATEQFF.

In its sample, this clonotype was seen a few times. The chain uses TRBV12-3 or TRBV12-4 and TRBJ1-6; D unclear. This CDR3 has 12 residues. Trimming left V 7 bases short and J 7 bases short, with 8 bases between. The CDR3 DNA follows: TGTGCCAGCACCCCGGGGAATTCACCCCTCCACTTT. It specifies CASTPGNSPLHF.

This chain connects TRBV20-1 to TRBJ2-3; D might be TRBD2 (6 bases). Looked up from germline, CDR1 is DFQATT and CDR2 is SNEGSKA (reference sequence). The CDR3 is 15 amino acids. Between the trimmed V and J ends, which lost 1 base and 1 base, there was a span of 12 bases. DNA of the CDR3: TGCAGTGCTAGAGTTCCTAGCGTACGCACAGATACGCAGTATTTT. Amino acids: CSARVPSVRTDTQYF.

CDR3 bases: TGTGCCAGCAGCCAGCAGGGACAGGTGGACGAGCAGTACTTC. Translated: CASSQQGQVDEQYF. This chain joins TRBV7-9 and TRBJ2-7, with 8 bases lining up with TRBD1. The V and J ends lost 5 bases and 5 bases, in that order; junction bases with no gene match: 8. CDR3 length equals 14 residues. Germline CDR1 reads SEHNR; CDR2 reads FQNEAQ (reference sequence).

V is TRBV9 and J is TRBJ2-5; no reliable D call. Between the trimmed V and J ends, which lost 6 bases and 0 bases, there was a span of 9 bases. Looked up from germline, CDR1 is SGDLS and CDR2 is YYNGEE. The CDR3 sequence is 13 residues long. CDR3 loop: CASKPSYQETQYF. The CDR3, as DNA: TGTGCCAGCAAACCCTCGTACCAAGAGACCCAGTACTTC.

This chain connects TRBV29-1 to TRBJ1-1; D gene ambiguous. Looked up from germline, CDR1 is SQVTM and CDR2 is ANQGSEA. This CDR3 comprises 12 residues. The V gene lost 4 bases and the J gene lost 5 bases, with 11 bases spanning the gap. The CDR3 DNA is TGCAGCGTTGGGGGAATGGGAACTGAAGCTTTCTTT. Amino acid sequence: CSVGGMGTEAFF.

The chain uses TRBV7-6 and TRBJ1-4; TRBD1 is a possible D gene (5 bases). V was clipped by 5 bases and J by 4 bases, with 14 bases between them. The CDR3 consists of 15 residues. Germline V gene sequence: CDR1 SGHVS, CDR2 FNYEAQ. CDR3 DNA: TGTGCCAGCAGCCTCATCTGGGGGTATAATGAAAAACTGTTTTTT. This gives the protein CASSLIWGYNEKLFF.

This clonotype has just a few counts. V is TRBV20-1 and J is TRBJ2-1, with TRBD2 matching 13 bases. CDR1 is DFQATT, CDR2 SNEGSKA, per germline (reference sequence). The length of the CDR3 is 15 residues. The ends lost 7 bases at V and 3 bases at J; junction bases unmatched: 6. CDR3 bases: TGCAGTGTTTGGACTAGCGGGGGCCTCTACAATGAGCAGTTCTTC. Translation gives CSVWTSGGLYNEQFF.

Comments on this clonotype: The junction and the germline gene differ at one end; a read error may be behind it. This chain joins TRBV6-6 and TRBJ2-5; D may correspond to TRBD1 or TRBD2 (5 bases each). CDR3 length: 13 amino acids. Germline V gene lookup returns CDR1 MNHNY and CDR2 SVGAGI (reference sequence). The DNA of the CDR3 is TGTGCCGGCAGGACTCAGGGTGGGGAGACCCAGTACTTC. It specifies CAGRTQGGETQYF.

This clonotype was seen a handful of times. V usage is TRBV28 and J usage is TRBJ2-6; 8 bases are shared with TRBD1. The ends lost 6 bases at V and 0 bases at J; junction bases unmatched: 10. There are 18 residues in the CDR3. Germline assignment: CDR1 MDHEN and CDR2 SYDVKM. In DNA form, the CDR3 reads TGTGCCAGCAGCCTCGTGGGACAGGTCTACTCTGGGGCCAACGTCCTGACTTTC. Encoded protein: CASSLVGQVYSGANVLTF.

This clonotype has more than one count but fewer than ten. The rearrangement joins TRBV7-2 to TRBJ2-3; D assignment may be TRBD1 or TRBD2 (5 bases each). Germline V gene lookup returns CDR1 SGHTA and CDR2 FQGNSA. The CDR3 is 18 amino acids. Trimming left V 1 base short and J 0 bases short, with 17 bases between. CDR3 loop: CASSLEVSGLSSTDTQYF. The CDR3 DNA follows: TGTGCCAGCAGCTTAGAGGTTTCGGGGCTCTCTAGCACAGATACGCAGTATTTT.

This clonotype appeared many times. The V call is TRBV20-1, the J call TRBJ2-1; maybe TRBD2 (5 bases). Germline loops: CDR1 DFQATT, CDR2 SNEGSKA (reference sequence). CDR3 size: 13 residues. Deletions cut 3 bases from V and 7 bases from J, with 13 bases between. CDR3 amino acids: CSASSPTGNEQFF. Written as DNA, the CDR3 is TGCAGTGCTAGTTCCCCGACGGGGAATGAGCAGTTCTTC.

This clonotype has a handful of counts. The chain combines TRBV7-2 with TRBJ2-5; D not resolved. The CDR3 is 13 amino acids. Between the trimmed V and J ends, which lost 3 bases and 5 bases, there was a span of 10 bases. Germline V gene sequence: CDR1 SGHTA, CDR2 FQGNSA. CDR3 sequence reads: CASSFTRTETQYF. CDR3 nucleotide sequence: TGTGCCAGCAGCTTCACGCGAACGGAGACCCAGTACTTC.

This clonotype was observed a few times. In DNA form, the CDR3 reads TGCAGTGCTGCGGGGGACAGGGACTATGGCTACACCTTC. Translated, it gives CSAAGDRDYGYTF. The chain uses TRBV20-1 and TRBJ1-2; 9 bases fit TRBD1. The CDR3 covers 13 residues. V shed 5 bases, J shed 3 bases, and the junction held 4 bases outside the gene matches. CDR1 and CDR2 (germline): DFQATT, SNEGSKA (reference sequence).

A word on this clonotype: The junction departs from germline at one end; a sequencing error may be responsible. The chain employs TRBV12-3 or TRBV12-4 and TRBJ2-6; a possible D gene is TRBD1 (5 bases). The CDR3 totals 19 residues. The CDR3 loop reads CASSPRRWTPSSVANVLTF. The CDR3 region has the DNA TGTGCCAGCAGTCCCCGTCGGTGGACACCCAGCTCTGTGGCCAACGTCCTGACTTTC.

The chain carries TRBV7-2 and TRBJ2-7; D not certain. The assigned J gene may be wrong: the sequence end matches TRBJ2-5 better. The CDR3 sequence is 14 residues long. Germline values: CDR1 SGHTA, CDR2 FQGNSA. CDR3: CASSLGSVGETQYF. The CDR3 nucleotides read TGTGCCAGCAGCTTAGGCAGCGTGGGGGAGACCCAGTACTTC.

This chain connects TRBV29-1 to TRBJ1-2; the D gene is possibly TRBD1 (6 bases). The CDR3 covers 15 residues. Trimming stripped 3 bases from V and 7 bases from J, with 21 bases between. The germline gives CDR1 SQVTM, CDR2 ANQGSEA. The CDR3 nucleotides are TGCAGCGTTGACGACGACGGGGGGGCGGAGGGTGGCTACACCTTC. Encoded protein: CSVDDDGGAEGGYTF. The variable domain in full, with the rest retrieved from reference TRBV29-1 and TRBJ1-2, is SAVISQKPSRDICQRGTSLTIQCQVDSQVTMMFWYRQQPGQSLTLIATANQGSEATYESGFVIDKFPISRPNLTFSTLTVSNMSPEDSSIYLCSVDDDGGAEGGYTFGSGTRLTVV.

This clonotype turned up a few times. The chain recombines TRBV11-2 with TRBJ1-2, with D possibly being TRBD1 (6 bases). Germline V CDR1 and CDR2: SGHAT, FQNNGV. V lost 3 bases and J 8 bases, leaving 16 bases between the germline ends. The CDR3 covers 14 residues. The CDR3 DNA sequence: TGTGCCAGCAGCTTGCGTGCGGGGGCCTTCGGCTACACCTTC. Amino acid sequence: CASSLRAGAFGYTF.

The chain couples TRBV4-2 to TRBJ1-2, with D possibly being TRBD1 (5 bases). The V gene's germline CDR1 is LGHNA and CDR2 YNFKEQ. The V gene lost 7 bases and the J gene lost 5 bases, with 20 bases spanning the gap. This CDR3 has 15 amino acids. In DNA form, the CDR3 reads TGTGCCAGCACCCAGATAGAAGGGGAAGGTTATGGCTACACCTTC. The encoded protein is CASTQIEGEGYGYTF.

This chain uses TRBV20-1 with TRBJ2-3; TRBD2 matches at 11 bases. Germline trimming cut 5 bases from V and 6 bases from J; bases unmatched to any gene: 4. Germline CDR1 and CDR2: DFQATT and SNEGSKA (reference sequence). The CDR3 spans 13 residues. The DNA for the CDR3 is TGCAGTGCTCCTACTAGCGGGAGCGATACGCAGTATTTT. Translation: CSAPTSGSDTQYF.

This clonotype appeared a few times. This chain links TRBV27 with TRBJ2-7; D unresolved. The length of the CDR3 is 15 residues. V lost 6 bases and J lost 2, with 17 bases in between. The germline V gene encodes CDR1 MNHEY and CDR2 SMNVEV (reference sequence). CDR3: CASSQVKGFPYEQYF. In DNA form, the CDR3 reads TGTGCCAGCAGCCAGGTGAAGGGATTTCCCTACGAGCAGTACTTC.

This clonotype was detected ten times or more. The gene calls are TRBV29-1 and TRBJ2-7; D remains ambiguous. Trimming left V 7 bases short and J 3 bases short, with 13 bases between. CDR3 length: 12 amino acids. Germline values: CDR1 SQVTM, CDR2 ANQGSEA. CDR3: CSAGEILYEQYF. The CDR3 nucleotides read TGCAGCGCCGGCGAGATCCTCTACGAGCAGTACTTC.

This clonotype was counted a single time. Being one base from a much bigger clone, this may be a read error. The V call is TRBV7-3, the J call TRBJ2-1; 11 positions agree with TRBD2. The CDR3 is made up of 16 amino acids. Germline-derived CDR1 and CDR2 are SGHTA and FQGTGA. CDR3 in amino acids: CANSSRLGLAGGEQFF. CDR3 sequence (DNA): TGTGCCAACAGCTCCAGACTTGGACTAGCGGGCGGTGAGCAGTTCTTC.

This clonotype was observed a handful of times. Here the CDR3 DNA reads TGTGCCAGCAGCCAAGGGGGCATACGGGCTTTCTTT. It yields the protein CASSQGGIRAFF. The chain joins TRBV3-1 to TRBJ1-1; possible D gene TRBD1, 5 bases. Germline V gives CDR1 LGHDT, CDR2 YNNKEL (reference sequence). The V and J ends lost 1 base and 11 bases respectively, with 11 bases between them. The CDR3 contains 12 residues. The full variable domain, its missing parts supplied by reference TRBV3-1 and TRBJ1-1, is DTAVSQTPKYLVTQMGNDKSIKCEQNLGHDTMYWYKQDSKKFLKIMFSYNNKELIINETVPNRFSPKSPDKAHLNLHINSLELGDSAVYFCASSQGGIRAFFGQGTRLTVV.